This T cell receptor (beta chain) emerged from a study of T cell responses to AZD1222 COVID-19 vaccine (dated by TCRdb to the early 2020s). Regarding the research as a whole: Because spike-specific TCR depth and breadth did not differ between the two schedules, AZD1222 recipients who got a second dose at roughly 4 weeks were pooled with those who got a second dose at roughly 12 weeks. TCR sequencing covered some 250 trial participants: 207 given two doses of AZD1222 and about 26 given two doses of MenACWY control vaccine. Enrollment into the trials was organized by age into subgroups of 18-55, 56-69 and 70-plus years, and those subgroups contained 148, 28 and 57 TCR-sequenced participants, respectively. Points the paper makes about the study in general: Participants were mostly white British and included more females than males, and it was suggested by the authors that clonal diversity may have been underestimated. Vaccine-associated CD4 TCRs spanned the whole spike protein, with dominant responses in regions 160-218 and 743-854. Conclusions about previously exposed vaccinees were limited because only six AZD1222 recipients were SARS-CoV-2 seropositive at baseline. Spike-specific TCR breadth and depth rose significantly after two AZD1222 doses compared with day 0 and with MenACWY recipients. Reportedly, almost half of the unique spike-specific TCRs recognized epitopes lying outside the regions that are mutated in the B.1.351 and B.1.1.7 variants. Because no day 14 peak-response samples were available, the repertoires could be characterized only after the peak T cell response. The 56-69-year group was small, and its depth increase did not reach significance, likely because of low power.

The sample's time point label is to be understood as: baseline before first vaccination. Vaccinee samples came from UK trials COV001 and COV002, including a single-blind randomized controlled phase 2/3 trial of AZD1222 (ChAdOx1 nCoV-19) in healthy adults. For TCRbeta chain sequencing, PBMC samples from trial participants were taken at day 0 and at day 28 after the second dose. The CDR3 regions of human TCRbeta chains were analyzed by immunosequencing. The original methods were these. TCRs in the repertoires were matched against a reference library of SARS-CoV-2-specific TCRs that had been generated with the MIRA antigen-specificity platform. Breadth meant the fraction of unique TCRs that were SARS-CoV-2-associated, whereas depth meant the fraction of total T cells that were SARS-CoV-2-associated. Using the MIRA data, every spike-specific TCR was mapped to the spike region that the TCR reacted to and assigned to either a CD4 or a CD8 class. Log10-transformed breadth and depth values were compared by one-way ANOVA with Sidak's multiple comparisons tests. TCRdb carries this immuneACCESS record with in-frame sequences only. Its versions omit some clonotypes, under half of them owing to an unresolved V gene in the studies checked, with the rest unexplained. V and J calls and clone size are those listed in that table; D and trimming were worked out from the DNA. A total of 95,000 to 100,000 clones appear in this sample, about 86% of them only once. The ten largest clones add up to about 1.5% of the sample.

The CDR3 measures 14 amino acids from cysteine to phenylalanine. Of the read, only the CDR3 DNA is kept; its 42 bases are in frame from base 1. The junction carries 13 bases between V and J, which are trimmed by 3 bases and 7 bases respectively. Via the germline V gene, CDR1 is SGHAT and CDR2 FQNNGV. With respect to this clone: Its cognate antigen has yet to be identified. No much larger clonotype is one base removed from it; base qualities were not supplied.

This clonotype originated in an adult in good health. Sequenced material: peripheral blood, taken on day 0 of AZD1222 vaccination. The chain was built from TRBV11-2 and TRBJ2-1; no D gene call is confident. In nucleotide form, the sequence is TGTGCCAGCAGCTTTAGTAACCCCGGGAATGAGCAGTTCTTC. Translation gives CASSFSNPGNEQFF.